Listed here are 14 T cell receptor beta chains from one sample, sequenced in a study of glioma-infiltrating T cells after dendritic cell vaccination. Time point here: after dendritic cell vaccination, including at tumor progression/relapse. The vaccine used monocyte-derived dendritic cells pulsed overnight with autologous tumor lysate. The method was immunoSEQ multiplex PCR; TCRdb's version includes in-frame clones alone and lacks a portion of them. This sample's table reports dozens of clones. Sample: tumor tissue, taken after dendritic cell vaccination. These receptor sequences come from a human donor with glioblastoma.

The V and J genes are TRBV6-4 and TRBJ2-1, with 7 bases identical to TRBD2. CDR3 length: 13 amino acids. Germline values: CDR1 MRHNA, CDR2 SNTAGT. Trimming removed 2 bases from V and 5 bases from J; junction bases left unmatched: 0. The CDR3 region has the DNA TGTGCCAGCAGTGACACTAGCGACAATGAGCAGTTCTTC. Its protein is CASSDTSDNEQFF.

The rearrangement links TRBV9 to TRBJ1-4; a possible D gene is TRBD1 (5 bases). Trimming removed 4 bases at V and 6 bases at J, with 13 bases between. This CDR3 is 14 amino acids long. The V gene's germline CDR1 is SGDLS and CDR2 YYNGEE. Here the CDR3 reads CASSRDGGDEKLFF. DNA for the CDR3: TGTGCCAGCAGCAGGGACGGAGGGGATGAAAAACTGTTTTTT.

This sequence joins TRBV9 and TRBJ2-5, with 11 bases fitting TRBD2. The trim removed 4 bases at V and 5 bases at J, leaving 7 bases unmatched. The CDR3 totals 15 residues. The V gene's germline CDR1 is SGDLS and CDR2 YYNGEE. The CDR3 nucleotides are TGTGCCAGCAGCTTGGATAGCGGGAGGGGGGAGACCCAGTACTTC. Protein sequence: CASSLDSGRGETQYF.

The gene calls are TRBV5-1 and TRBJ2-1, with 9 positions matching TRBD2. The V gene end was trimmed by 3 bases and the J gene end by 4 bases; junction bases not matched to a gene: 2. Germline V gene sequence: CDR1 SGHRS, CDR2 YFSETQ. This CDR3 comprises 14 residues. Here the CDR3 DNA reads TGCGCCAGCAGCTCCGCGGGGGGGTACAATGAGCAGTTCTTC. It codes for CASSSAGGYNEQFF.

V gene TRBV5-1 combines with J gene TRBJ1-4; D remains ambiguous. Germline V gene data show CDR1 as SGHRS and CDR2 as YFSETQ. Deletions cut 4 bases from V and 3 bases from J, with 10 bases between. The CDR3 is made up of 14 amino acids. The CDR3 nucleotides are TGCGCCAGCAGCCCGACAATGGCTAATGAAAAACTGTTTTTT. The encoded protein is CASSPTMANEKLFF.

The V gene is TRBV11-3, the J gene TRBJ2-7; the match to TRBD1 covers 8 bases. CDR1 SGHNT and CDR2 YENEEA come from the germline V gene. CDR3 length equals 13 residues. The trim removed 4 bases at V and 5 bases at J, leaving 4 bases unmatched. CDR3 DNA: TGTGCCAGCAGCTCCGGACAGGGAGACGAGCAGTACTTC. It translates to CASSSGQGDEQYF. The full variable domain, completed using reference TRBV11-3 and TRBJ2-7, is EAGVVQSPRYKIIEKKQPVAFWCNPISGHNTLYWYLQNLGQGPELLIRYENEEAVDDSQLPKDRFSAERLKGVDSTLKIQPAELGDSAVYLCASSSGQGDEQYFGPGTRLTVT.

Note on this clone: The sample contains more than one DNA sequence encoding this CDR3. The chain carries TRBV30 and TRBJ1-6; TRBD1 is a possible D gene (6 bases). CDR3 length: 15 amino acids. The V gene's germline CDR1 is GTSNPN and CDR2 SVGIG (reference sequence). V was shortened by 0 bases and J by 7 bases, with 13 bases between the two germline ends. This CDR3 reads CAWSVPGQTNSPLHF. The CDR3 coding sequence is TGTGCCTGGAGTGTACCTGGACAGACAAATTCACCCCTCCACTTT.

For the CDR3, the DNA is TGTGCCAGCAGCGATATCGGGACAGGGGGTTCTCTCGAGCAGTACTTC. Protein product: CASSDIGTGGSLEQYF. V usage is TRBV2 and J usage is TRBJ2-7; TRBD1 matches 11 bases. Germline V CDR1 and CDR2: SNHLY, FYNNEI. The CDR3 contains 16 residues. Trimming removed 6 bases from V and 6 bases from J; junction bases left unmatched: 13.

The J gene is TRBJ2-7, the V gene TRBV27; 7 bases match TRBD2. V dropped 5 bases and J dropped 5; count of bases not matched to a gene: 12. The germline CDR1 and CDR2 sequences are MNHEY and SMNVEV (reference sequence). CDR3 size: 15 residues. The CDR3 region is CASSPRLAKDHEQYF. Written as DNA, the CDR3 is TGTGCCAGCAGTCCACGACTAGCCAAAGACCACGAGCAGTACTTC.

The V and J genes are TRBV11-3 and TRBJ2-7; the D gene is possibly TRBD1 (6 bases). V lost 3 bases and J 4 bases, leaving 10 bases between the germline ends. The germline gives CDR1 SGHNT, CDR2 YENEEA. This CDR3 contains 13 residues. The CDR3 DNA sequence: TGTGCCAGCAGCTTGACAGGAGCGTACGAGCAGTACTTC. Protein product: CASSLTGAYEQYF.

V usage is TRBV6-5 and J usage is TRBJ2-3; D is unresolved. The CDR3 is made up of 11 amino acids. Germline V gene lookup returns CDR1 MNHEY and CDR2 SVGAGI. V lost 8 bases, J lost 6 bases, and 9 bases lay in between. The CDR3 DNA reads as TGTGCCAGCTCATGGGCGGATACGCAGTATTTT. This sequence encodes CASSWADTQYF.

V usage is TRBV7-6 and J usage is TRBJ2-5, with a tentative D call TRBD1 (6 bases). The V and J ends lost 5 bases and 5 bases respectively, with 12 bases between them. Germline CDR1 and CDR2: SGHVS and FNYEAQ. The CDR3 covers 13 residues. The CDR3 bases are TGTGCCAGCAGCGGAACAGGGTACGAGACCCAGTACTTC. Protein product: CASSGTGYETQYF.

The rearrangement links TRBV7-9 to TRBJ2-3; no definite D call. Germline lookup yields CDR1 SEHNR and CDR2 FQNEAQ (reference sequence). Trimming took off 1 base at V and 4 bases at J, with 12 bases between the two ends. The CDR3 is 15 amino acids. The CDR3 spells CASSLVENLPDTQYF. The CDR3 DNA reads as TGTGCCAGCAGCTTAGTTGAAAACTTACCAGATACGCAGTATTTT.

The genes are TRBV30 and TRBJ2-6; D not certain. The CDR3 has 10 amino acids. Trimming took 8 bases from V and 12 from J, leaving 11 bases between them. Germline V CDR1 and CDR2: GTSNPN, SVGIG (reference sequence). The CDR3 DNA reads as TGTGCCGGTTACTTCGGCGTCCTGACTTTC. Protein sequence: CAGYFGVLTF.